This T cell receptor (beta chain) was obtained from a study of a mutant IDH1 vaccine in newly diagnosed glioma. Whole-study context: There were eight vaccinations for patients, given in weeks 1, 3, 5, 7, 11, 15, 19 and 23.

The time point is: week 11, during vaccination. The content of each vaccine dose was 300 ug of mutant IDH1 20-mer peptide, and topical imiquimod accompanied it. Each donor presented with a new WHO grade 3 or 4 astrocytoma that tested IDH1-mutant and showed ATRX loss. The CDR3 has 17 residues. Germline V gives CDR1 MRHNA, CDR2 SNTAGT. V was shortened by 0 bases and J by 8 bases, with 21 bases between the two germline ends. Produced via immunoSEQ multiplex PCR; TCRdb's table is partial and in-frame only. This sample has about 130,000 clones, with about 80% found just once. There are a few counts of this clone. What it binds is unknown.

This specimen was PBMCs, taken from a glioma patient whose treatment included an IDH1 peptide vaccine. This TCR derives from a man aged 35 to 55 with glioma. V and J are TRBV6-4 and TRBJ2-3; no clear D. The CDR3 bases are TGTGCCAGCAGTGACTCGAGTCGGAGTGAAGGGTCAAGTACGCAGTATTTT. Translating it yields CASSDSSRSEGSSTQYF.